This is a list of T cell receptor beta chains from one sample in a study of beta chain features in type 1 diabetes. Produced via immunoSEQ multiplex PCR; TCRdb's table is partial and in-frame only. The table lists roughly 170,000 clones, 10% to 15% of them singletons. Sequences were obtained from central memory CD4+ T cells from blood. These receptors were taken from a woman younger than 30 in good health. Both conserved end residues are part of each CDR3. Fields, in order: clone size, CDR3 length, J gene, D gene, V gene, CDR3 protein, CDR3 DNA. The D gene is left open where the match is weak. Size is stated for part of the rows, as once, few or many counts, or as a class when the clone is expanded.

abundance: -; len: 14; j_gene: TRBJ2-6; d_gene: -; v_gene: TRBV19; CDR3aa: CASTGSAGANVLTF; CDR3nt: TGTGCCAGTACCGGGAGCGCTGGGGCCAACGTCCTGACTTTC
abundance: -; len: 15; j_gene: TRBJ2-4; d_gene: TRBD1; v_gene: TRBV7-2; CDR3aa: CASSTPRRGSDIQYF; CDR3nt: TGTGCCAGCAGCACCCCTCGCAGGGGGTCAGACATTCAGTACTTC
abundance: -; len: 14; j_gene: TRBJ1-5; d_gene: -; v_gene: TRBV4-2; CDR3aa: CASSQGSFGEPQHF; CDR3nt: TGTGCCAGCAGCCAAGGAAGTTTTGGAGAGCCCCAGCATTTT
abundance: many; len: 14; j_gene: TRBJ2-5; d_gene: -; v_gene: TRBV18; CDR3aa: CASSPPSRGETQYF; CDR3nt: TGTGCCAGCTCACCACCATCCAGGGGAGAGACCCAGTACTTC
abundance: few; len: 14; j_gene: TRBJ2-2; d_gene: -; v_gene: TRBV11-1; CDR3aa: CASSFLEGAGELFF; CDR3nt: TGTGCCAGCAGCTTTTTAGAGGGGGCCGGGGAGCTGTTTTTT
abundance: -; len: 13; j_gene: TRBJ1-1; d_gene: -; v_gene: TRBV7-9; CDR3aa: CASSPPLNTEAFF; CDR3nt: TGTGCCAGCAGTCCCCCATTGAACACTGAAGCTTTCTTT
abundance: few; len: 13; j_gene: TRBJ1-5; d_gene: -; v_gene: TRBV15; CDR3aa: CATSGQGRQPQHF; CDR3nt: TGTGCCACCAGCGGGCAGGGAAGGCAGCCCCAGCATTTT
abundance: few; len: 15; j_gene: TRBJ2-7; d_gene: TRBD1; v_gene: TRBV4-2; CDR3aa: CASSQAAGTGHEQYF; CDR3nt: TGTGCCAGCAGCCAAGCTGCCGGGACAGGGCACGAGCAGTACTTC
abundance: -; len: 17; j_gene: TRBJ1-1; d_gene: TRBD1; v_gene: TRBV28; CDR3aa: CASSFSGQGRGNTEAFF; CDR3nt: TGTGCCAGCAGTTTCTCCGGACAGGGCAGGGGAAACACTGAAGCTTTCTTT
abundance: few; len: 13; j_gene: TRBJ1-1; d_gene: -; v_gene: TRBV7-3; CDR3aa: CASSFHRNTEAFF; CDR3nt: TGTGCCAGCAGCTTCCACAGGAACACTGAAGCTTTCTTT
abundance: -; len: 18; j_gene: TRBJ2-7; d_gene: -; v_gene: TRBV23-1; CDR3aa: CASSQIREASIPGYEQYF; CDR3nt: TGCGCCAGCAGTCAAATCCGGGAAGCGTCCATACCGGGGTACGAGCAGTACTTC
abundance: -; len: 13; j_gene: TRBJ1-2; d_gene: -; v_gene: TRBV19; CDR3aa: CASTVGRGNGYTF; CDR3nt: TGTGCCAGTACAGTCGGCAGGGGCAACGGCTACACCTTC
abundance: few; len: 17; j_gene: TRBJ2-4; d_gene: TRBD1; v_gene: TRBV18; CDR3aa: CASSPPRTGAAKNIQYF; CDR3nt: TGTGCCAGCTCACCACCGAGGACAGGGGCGGCCAAAAACATTCAGTACTTC
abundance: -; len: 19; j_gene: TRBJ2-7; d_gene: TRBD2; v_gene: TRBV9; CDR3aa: CASSVEGISGGSLIDEQYF; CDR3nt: TGTGCCAGCAGCGTAGAAGGGATATCGGGGGGGTCCCTTATTGACGAGCAGTACTTC
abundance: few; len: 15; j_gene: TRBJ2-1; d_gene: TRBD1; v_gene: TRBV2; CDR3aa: CASSERRQGTYEQFF; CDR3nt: TGTGCCAGCAGTGAAAGGAGACAGGGGACGTATGAGCAGTTCTTC
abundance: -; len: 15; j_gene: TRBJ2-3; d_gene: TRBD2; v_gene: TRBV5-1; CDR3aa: CASSLEAGRADTQYF; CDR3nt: TGCGCCAGCAGCTTGGAAGCAGGGAGGGCGGATACGCAGTATTTT
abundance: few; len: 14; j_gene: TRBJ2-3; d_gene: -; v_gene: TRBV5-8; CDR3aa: CASSLGQVQDTQYF; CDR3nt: TGTGCCAGCAGCTTGGGCCAGGTACAAGATACGCAGTATTTT
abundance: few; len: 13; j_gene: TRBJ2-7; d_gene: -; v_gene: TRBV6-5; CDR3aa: CASSPPGTYEQYF; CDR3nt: TGTGCCAGCAGCCCTCCAGGGACCTACGAGCAGTACTTC
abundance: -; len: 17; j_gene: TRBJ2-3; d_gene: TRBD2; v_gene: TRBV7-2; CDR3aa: CASSLWASGRGTDTQYF; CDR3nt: TGTGCCAGCAGCTTATGGGCTAGCGGGAGGGGAACAGATACGCAGTATTTT
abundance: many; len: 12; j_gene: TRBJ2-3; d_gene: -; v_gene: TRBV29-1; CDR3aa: CSVESSSDTQYF; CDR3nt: TGCAGCGTTGAGTCCAGTTCAGATACGCAGTATTTT
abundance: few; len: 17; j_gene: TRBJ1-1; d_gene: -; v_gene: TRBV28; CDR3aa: CASSTRTEGKMNTEAFF; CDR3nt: TGTGCCAGCAGTACTAGGACGGAGGGTAAGATGAACACTGAAGCTTTCTTT
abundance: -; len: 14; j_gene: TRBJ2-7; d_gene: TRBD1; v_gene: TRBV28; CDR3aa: CASRGTGASYEQYF; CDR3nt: TGTGCCAGCAGAGGGACAGGGGCATCCTACGAGCAGTACTTC
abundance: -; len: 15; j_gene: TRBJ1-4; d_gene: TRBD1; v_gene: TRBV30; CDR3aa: CAWSSTTGPNEKLFF; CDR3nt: TGTGCCTGGAGTTCAACGACAGGGCCTAATGAAAAACTGTTTTTT
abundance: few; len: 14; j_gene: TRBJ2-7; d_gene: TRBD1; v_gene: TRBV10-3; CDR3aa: CAIRGTADTYEQYF; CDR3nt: TGTGCCATCAGGGGGACAGCGGATACCTACGAGCAGTACTTC
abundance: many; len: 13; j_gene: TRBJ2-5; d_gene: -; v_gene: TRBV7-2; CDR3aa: CASSHDSQETQYF; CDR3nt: TGTGCCAGCAGTCACGACTCCCAAGAGACCCAGTACTTC
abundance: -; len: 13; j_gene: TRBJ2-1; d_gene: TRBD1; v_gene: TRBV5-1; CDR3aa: CASADRDYNEQFF; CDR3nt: TGCGCCAGCGCAGACAGGGATTACAATGAGCAGTTCTTC
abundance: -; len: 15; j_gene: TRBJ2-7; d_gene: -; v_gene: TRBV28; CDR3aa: CASSSPGDPPYEQYF; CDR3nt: TGTGCCAGCAGTTCCCCAGGGGACCCACCCTACGAGCAGTACTTC
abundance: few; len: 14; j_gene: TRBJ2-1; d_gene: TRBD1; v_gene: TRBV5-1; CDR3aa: CASSLGQGYNEQFF; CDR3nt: TGCGCCAGCAGCTTGGGACAGGGTTACAATGAGCAGTTCTTC
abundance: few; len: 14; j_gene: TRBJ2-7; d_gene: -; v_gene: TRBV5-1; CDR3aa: CASSPSSSSYEQYF; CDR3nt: TGCGCCAGCAGCCCATCTAGCTCCTCCTACGAGCAGTACTTC
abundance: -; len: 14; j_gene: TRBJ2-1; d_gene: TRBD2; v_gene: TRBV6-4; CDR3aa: CASSREGDNNEQFF; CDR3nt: TGTGCCAGCAGTCGGGAGGGAGACAACAATGAGCAGTTCTTC
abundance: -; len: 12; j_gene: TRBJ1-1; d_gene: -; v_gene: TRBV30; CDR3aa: CAWSVRGTEAFF; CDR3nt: TGTGCCTGGAGTGTACGAGGAACTGAAGCTTTCTTT
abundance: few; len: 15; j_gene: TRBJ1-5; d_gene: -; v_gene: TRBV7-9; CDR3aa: CASSQGFDLNQPQHF; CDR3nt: TGTGCCAGCAGCCAGGGTTTCGACCTTAATCAGCCCCAGCATTTT
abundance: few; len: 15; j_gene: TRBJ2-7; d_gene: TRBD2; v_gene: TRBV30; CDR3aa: CAWSLGLGSSYEQYF; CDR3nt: TGTGCCTGGAGCTTAGGACTAGGAAGTTCCTACGAGCAGTACTTC
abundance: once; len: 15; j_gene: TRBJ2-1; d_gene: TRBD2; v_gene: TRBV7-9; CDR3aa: CASSLVASGRNEQFF; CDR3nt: TGTGCCAGCAGCTTAGTGGCTAGCGGGAGGAATGAGCAGTTCTTC
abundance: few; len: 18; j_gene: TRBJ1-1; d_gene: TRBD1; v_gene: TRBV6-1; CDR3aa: CASSEVAGGSFMNTEAFF; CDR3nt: TGTGCCAGCAGTGAAGTGGCAGGGGGGAGTTTCATGAACACTGAAGCTTTCTTT
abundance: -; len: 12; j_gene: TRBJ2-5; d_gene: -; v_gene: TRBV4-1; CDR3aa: CASSQTGETQYF; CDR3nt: TGCGCCAGCAGCCAAACGGGGGAGACCCAGTACTTC
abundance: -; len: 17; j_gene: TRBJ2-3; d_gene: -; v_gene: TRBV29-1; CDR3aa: CSGRIVDRPTSTDTQYF; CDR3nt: TGCAGCGGCCGTATAGTTGACAGGCCAACTAGCACAGATACGCAGTATTTT
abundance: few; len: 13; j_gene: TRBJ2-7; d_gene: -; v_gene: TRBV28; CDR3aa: CASSVWSSYEQYF; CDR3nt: TGTGCCAGCAGCGTATGGAGTTCCTACGAGCAGTACTTC
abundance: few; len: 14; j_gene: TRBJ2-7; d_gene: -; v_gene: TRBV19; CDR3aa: CATRRDSNSYEQYF; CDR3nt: TGTGCCACCCGCCGGGACTCCAACTCCTACGAGCAGTACTTC
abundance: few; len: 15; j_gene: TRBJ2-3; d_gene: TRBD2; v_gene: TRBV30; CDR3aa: CAWSVQSGKTDTQYF; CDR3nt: TGTGCCTGGAGTGTACAAAGCGGGAAAACAGATACGCAGTATTTT
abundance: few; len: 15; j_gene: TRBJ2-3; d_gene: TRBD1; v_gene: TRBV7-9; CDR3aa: CASSRTGGAGDTQYF; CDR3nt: TGTGCCAGCAGCCGGACAGGGGGCGCGGGAGATACGCAGTATTTT
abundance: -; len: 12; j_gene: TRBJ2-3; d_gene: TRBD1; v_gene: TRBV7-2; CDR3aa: CASSLDRGTQYF; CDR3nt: TGTGCCAGCAGCTTAGACAGGGGTACGCAGTATTTT